This paragraph covers one T cell receptor (beta chain) sequence. Its antigen remains unidentified. The germline gives CDR1 LGHDT, CDR2 YNNKEL (reference sequence). With 4 bases removed from V and 3 bases from J, the gap between germline ends came to 13 bases. The CDR3 loop spans 15 amino acids. The sample is drawn from a study of blood T cells in healthy people across ages. Overall study: Every two T cells gave about one barcoded beta molecule via template switching. Study results and limitations: Versus aged donors, long-lived donors had higher diversity and more naive CD4+ cells.

There were healthy Caucasian individuals from Russia, aged about 6 to 100, serving as donors. No fewer than 5.5 micrograms of total RNA were isolated from every sample. The authors ran a second PCR of 7 to 11 cycles using a sample-barcoded 5' primer and a J-beta primer mix. A single record per CDR3 protein comes from TCRdb applying MiXCR to the 5' RACE reads. The profile shows roughly 800,000 distinct CDR3 sequences, 58% of them singletons. This clonotype was sampled from a man younger than 40 in good health. The sequencing input was blood. V gene TRBV3-1 combines with J gene TRBJ2-1; D is possibly TRBD1 (5 bases). CDR3 sequence: CASSPADKFYNEQFF. In DNA form, the CDR3 reads TGTGCCAGCAGCCCGGCGGACAAGTTCTACAATGAGCAGTTCTTC.